This T cell receptor beta chain was obtained from a study of T cell clones after liver transplantation (dated by TCRdb to 2018 to 2020). Notes on the research overall: The samples were obtained from ITN030ST, a randomized trial that attempted immunosuppression withdrawal within 2 years after liver transplantation. Donor-reactive T cell clones were identified by TCRbeta sequencing following a pre-transplant mixed lymphocyte reaction and were subsequently tracked in post-transplant blood. As an antigen-independent comparator for the donor-reactive sequences, third party-reactive TCRbeta sequences from pre-transplant MLRs were identified as well. Three of the eight recipients were HCV-positive; the others were transplanted for non-autoimmune, non-viral indications. The subjects received no induction therapy and were kept on standard immunosuppression until randomization at 12-24 months post-transplant. Tolerance was defined as complete withdrawal of immunosuppression for at least one year without a rise in liver enzymes beyond twice the upper limit of normal. Blood samples were collected pre-transplant, pre-randomization before withdrawal, and post-randomization after either complete withdrawal or failed withdrawal. A cohort of 8 liver transplant recipients was studied, of whom 3 were classified as tolerant and 5 as non-tolerant.

Thawed unstimulated PBMCs were stained for CD3, CD4 and CD8 and FACS-sorted into CD3+CD4+ and CD3+CD8+ populations. Each of the 8 studied subjects was randomized to immunosuppression withdrawal. The Qiagen DNeasy Blood and Tissue Kit was used for genomic DNA isolation. Sequences LGHNA (CDR1) and YNFKEQ (CDR2) are obtained from the germline V gene. Taken from cysteine to phenylalanine, the CDR3 has 17 residues. Here the CDR3 DNA is all that survives: 51 bases in frame from base 1. The V end loses 0 bases and the J end loses 0 bases, and a stretch of 13 bases separates them. In regard to this clone: The antigen it recognizes is unknown. Qualities for individual bases were not recorded, and no much larger clone is one base off.

Using immunoSEQ, frozen genomic DNA was subjected to high-throughput TCRbeta CDR3 sequencing, a process that included PCR amplification, mapping, bias correction and internal controls. From the authors' description of their analysis: Only productive rearrangements were retained, with each unique TCRbeta sequence defined by its CDR3 nucleotide sequence together with its V and J gene. For a sequence to be called donor-reactive, it needed a frequency of at least 0.01% and at least 5-fold expansion in CFSE-low cells compared with unstimulated pre-transplant cells. Per-subject minimum frequency thresholds, based on the lowest-template unstimulated sample, ensured at least 90% detection power. Jensen-Shannon divergence between the top 1000 TCRbeta sequences post-transplant and pre-transplant was used to measure repertoire turnover. Changes in detection of donor-reactive sequences were tested with two-sided Fisher's exact tests. This is the immuneACCESS table as TCRdb keeps it, with only in-frame sequences that have V and J called. A part of the clones is gone; compared with another copy, unresolved V genes explain less than half, and the rest is unexplained. V, J and clone size reflect that table, while D and trimming were determined from the DNA. In all, the sample holds around 100,000 clones, and around 80% of those were seen once. The ten largest clones add up to approximately 3% of the sample.

Paper-wide results and their limitations: A greater decline was seen for donor-reactive sequences than for third party-reactive sequences, suggesting partial antigen-specific deletion unrelated to withdrawal success. The conclusions were preliminary, being limited by small, heterogeneous patient numbers and by non-standardized post-transplant time points. Once repertoire turnover was taken into account, donor-reactive detection showed a significant reduction for CD4 in 7 of 8 subjects and for CD8 in 8 of 8. Because no allograft tissue specimens were available, donor-reactive T cells may have migrated into the graft instead of being deleted. In most of the 8 subjects, regardless of tolerance or HCV status, circulating donor-reactive CD4 TCRbeta sequences dropped significantly post-transplant. Low numbers of available donor cells limited the measurable donor-reactive repertoire in two subjects.

Rearrangement joined TRBV4-2 to TRBJ2-3; the D call could be TRBD1 or TRBD2, with each sharing 5 bases. The source is a human patient who received a liver transplant. Some T cells may derive from the graft donor when a transplant has been performed. The sample consisted of CD4+ T cells from blood, taken approximately 4 years after liver transplant. The CDR3 protein is CASSQDADGASTDTQYF. The DNA sequence reads TGTGCCAGCAGCCAAGATGCCGACGGGGCGAGCACAGATACGCAGTATTTT.